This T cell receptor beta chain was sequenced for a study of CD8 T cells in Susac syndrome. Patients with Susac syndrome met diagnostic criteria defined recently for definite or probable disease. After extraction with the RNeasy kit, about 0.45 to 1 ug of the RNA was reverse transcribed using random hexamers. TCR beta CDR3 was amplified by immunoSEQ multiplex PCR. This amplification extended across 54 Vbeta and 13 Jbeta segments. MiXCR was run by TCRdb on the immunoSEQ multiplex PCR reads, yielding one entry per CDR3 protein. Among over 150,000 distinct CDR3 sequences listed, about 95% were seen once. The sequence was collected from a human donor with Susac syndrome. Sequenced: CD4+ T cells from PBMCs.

This CDR3 reads CASSLGGGRYEQYF. The CDR3 DNA is TGTGCCAGCAGCTTGGGGGGGGGCAGATACGAGCAGTACTTC. The rearrangement joins TRBV5-4 to TRBJ2-7, with D perhaps TRBD2 (7 bases). The CDR3 is 14 amino acids. Germline V gives CDR1 SGHNT, CDR2 YYREEE (reference sequence). V was shortened by 0 bases and J by 4 bases, with 11 bases between the two germline ends.